This T cell receptor beta chain is from a study of cytomegalovirus exposure and HLA in healthy donors. Trimming shortened V by 5 bases and J by 5 bases, and 12 bases separated the two germline ends. This CDR3 comprises 13 residues. Germline CDR1 SEHNR, CDR2 FQNEAQ (reference sequence). It was with 60 Vbeta and 13 Jbeta primers that the PCR ran. Data came from immunoSEQ multiplex PCR; TCRdb stores just in-frame clones and leaves some out. The sample table includes 70,000 to 90,000 clones. Study observations and caveats: Reportedly, diagnosis of cytomegalovirus status by the classifier showed high specificity and sensitivity. The study put 150 or so TCR beta chains on its list as cytomegalovirus-associated. Another analysis was done later, and it associated over 15,000 TCR beta sequences with HLA alleles at 0.05 false discovery rate. In a later analysis, across HLA loci, associated TCR counts were highest for DRB1, lowest for HLA-C.

A remark on this clone: Its antigen remains unknown.

Input material: PBMCs. The chain uses TRBV7-9 and TRBJ2-5; D gene unclear. The TCR comes from a young man in good health and CMV-seropositive. DNA of the CDR3: TGTGCCAGCAGCGCCACGTCGAGTGAGACCCAGTACTTC. Translated: CASSATSSETQYF.